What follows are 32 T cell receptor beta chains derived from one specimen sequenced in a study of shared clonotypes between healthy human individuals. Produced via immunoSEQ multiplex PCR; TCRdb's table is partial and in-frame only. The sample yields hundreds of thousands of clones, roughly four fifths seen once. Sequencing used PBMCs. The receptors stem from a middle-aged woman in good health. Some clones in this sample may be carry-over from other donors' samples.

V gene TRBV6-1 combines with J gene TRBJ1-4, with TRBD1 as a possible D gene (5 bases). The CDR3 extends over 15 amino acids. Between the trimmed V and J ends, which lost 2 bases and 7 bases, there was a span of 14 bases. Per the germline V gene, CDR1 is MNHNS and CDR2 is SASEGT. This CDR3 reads CASSEIRGTVEKLFF. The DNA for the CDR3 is TGTGCCAGCAGTGAAATCAGAGGGACGGTTGAAAAACTGTTTTTT.

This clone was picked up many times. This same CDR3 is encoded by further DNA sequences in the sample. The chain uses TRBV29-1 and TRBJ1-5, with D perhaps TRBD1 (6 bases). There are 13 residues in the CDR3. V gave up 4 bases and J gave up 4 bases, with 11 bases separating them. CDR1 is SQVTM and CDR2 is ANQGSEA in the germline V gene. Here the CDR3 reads CSVAQGPNQPQHF. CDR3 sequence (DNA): TGCAGCGTTGCCCAGGGGCCAAATCAGCCCCAGCATTTT.

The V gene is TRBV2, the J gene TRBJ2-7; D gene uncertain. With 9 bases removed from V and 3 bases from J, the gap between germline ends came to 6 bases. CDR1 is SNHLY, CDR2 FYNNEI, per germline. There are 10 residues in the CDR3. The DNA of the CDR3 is TGTGCCAGTTATTTCTACGAGCAGTACTTC. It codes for CASYFYEQYF.

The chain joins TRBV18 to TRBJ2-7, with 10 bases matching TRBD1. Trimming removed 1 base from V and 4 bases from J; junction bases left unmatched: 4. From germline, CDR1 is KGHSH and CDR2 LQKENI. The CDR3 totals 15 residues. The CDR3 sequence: CASSPRGQGEYEQYF. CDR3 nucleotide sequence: TGTGCCAGCTCACCACGCGGACAGGGGGAATACGAGCAGTACTTC.

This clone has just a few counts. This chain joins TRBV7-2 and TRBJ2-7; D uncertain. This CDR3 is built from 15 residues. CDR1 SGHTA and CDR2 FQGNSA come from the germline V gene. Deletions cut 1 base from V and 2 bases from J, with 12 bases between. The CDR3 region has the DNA TGTGCCAGCAGCTTAGGTTTGGCAGGAGCCTACGAGCAGTACTTC. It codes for CASSLGLAGAYEQYF.

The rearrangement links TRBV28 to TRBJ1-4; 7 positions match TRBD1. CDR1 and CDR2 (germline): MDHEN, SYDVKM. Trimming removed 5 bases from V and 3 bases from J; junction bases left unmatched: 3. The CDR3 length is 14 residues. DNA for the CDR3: TGTGCCAGCAGTCGGACAGGCCCTAATGAAAAACTGTTTTTT. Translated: CASSRTGPNEKLFF.

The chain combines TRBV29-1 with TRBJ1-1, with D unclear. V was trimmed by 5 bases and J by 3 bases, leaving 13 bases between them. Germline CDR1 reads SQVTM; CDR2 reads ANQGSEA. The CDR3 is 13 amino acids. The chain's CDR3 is CSVRRGVDTEAFF. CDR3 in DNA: TGCAGCGTTAGGCGCGGGGTGGACACTGAAGCTTTCTTT. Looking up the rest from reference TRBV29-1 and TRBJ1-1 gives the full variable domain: SAVISQKPSRDICQRGTSLTIQCQVDSQVTMMFWYRQQPGQSLTLIATANQGSEATYESGFVIDKFPISRPNLTFSTLTVSNMSPEDSSIYLCSVRRGVDTEAFFGQGTRLTVV.

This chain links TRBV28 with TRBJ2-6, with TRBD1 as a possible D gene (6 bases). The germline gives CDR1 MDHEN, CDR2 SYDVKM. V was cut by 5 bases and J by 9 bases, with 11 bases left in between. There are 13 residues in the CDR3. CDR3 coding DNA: TGTGCCAGCAGTCTTCAGGGGATCAACGTCCTGACTTTC. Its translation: CASSLQGINVLTF.

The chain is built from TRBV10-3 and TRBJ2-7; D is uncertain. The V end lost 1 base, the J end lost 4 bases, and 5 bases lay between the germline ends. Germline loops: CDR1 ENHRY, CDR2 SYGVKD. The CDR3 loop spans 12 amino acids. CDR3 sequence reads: CAISEWMYEQYF. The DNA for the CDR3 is TGTGCCATCAGTGAGTGGATGTACGAGCAGTACTTC.

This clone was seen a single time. Written as DNA, the CDR3 is TGTGCCACCAGCAGAGGTTTCGGACTAGCGGGAGCGACTTACGAGCAGTACTTC. Translation: CATSRGFGLAGATYEQYF. This chain uses TRBV15 with TRBJ2-5, with 13 bases aligning to TRBD2. Matching the DNA end better, TRBJ2-7 makes the J call doubtful. CDR1 is LNHNV and CDR2 is YYDKDF in the germline V gene (reference sequence). This CDR3 has 18 amino acids.

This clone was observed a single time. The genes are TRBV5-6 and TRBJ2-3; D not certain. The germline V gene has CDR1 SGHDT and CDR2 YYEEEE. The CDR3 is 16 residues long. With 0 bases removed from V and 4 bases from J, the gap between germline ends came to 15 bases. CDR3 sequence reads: CASSLGRVYLPDTQYF. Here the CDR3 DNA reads TGTGCCAGCAGCTTGGGTAGGGTTTATCTTCCAGATACGCAGTATTTT.

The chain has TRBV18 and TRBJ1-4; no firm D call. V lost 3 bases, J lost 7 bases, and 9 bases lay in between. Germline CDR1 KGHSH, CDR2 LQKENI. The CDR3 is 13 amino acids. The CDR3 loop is CASSPNYGEKLFF. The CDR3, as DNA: TGTGCCAGCTCACCCAATTACGGTGAAAAACTGTTTTTT.

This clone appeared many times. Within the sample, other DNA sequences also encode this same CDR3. CDR3 amino acids: CASTLFDIQYF. CDR3 sequence (DNA): TGTGCCAGCACATTATTTGACATTCAGTACTTC. The chain is built from TRBV7-2 and TRBJ2-4; D is undetermined. V dropped 7 bases and J dropped 8 bases, with 9 bases sitting between them. The CDR3 has 11 amino acids. Germline V gene data show CDR1 as SGHTA and CDR2 as FQGNSA.

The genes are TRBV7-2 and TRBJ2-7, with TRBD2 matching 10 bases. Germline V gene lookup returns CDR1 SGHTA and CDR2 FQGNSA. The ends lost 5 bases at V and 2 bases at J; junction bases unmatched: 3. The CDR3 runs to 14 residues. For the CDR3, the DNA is TGTGCCAGCAGCCCACTAGCGGGAACCTACGAGCAGTACTTC. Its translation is CASSPLAGTYEQYF.

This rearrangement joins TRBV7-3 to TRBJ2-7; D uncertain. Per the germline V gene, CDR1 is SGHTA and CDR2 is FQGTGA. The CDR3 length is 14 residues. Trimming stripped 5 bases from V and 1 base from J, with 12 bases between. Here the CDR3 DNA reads TGTGCCAGCAGCCCCTCAACAGCTTCCTACGAGCAGTACTTC. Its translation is CASSPSTASYEQYF.

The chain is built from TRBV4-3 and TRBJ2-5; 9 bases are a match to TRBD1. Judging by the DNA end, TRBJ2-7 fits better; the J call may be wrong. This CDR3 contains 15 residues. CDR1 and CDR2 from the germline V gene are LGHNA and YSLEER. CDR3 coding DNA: TGCGCCAGCAGCCAAGATTTGGGACAGGGCGACGAGCAGTACTTC. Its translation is CASSQDLGQGDEQYF.

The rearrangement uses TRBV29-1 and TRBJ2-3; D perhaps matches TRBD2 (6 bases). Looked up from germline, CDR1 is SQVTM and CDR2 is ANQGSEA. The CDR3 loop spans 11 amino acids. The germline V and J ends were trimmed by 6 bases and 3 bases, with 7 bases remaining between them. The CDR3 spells CSVGLTDTQYF. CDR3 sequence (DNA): TGCAGCGTAGGACTAACAGATACGCAGTATTTT.

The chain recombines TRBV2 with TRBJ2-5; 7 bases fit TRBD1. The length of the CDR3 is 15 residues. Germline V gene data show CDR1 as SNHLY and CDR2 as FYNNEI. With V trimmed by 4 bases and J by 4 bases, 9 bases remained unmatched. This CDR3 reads CASSVTGTARETQYF. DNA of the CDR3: TGTGCCAGCAGTGTCACCGGGACAGCACGAGAGACCCAGTACTTC.

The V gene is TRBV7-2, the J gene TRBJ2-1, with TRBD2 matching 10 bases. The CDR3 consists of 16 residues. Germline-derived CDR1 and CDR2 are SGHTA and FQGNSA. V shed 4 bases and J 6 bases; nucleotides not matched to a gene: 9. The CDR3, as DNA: TGTGCCAGCAGCTCTAGCGGGAGCGGGGGATTCAATGAGCAGTTCTTC. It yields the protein CASSSSGSGGFNEQFF.

The CDR3 loop reads CASPIQGATGELFF. The DNA of the CDR3 is TGTGCCAGCCCTATCCAGGGGGCGACCGGGGAGCTGTTTTTT. The gene calls are TRBV27 and TRBJ2-2, with 8 bases matching TRBD1. There are 14 residues in the CDR3. Per the germline V gene, CDR1 is MNHEY and CDR2 is SMNVEV (reference sequence). V lost 8 bases to trimming and J lost 5 bases; unmatched junction nucleotides: 7.

The CDR3 region is CASSLAGVQETQYF. Here the CDR3 DNA reads TGCGCCAGCAGTTTAGCGGGGGTCCAAGAGACCCAGTACTTC. The chain has TRBV5-1 and TRBJ2-5, with 9 bases lining up with TRBD2. The CDR3 is 14 residues long. CDR1 is SGHRS, CDR2 YFSETQ, per germline. V lost 5 bases and J lost 1; bases outside the gene matches: 3.

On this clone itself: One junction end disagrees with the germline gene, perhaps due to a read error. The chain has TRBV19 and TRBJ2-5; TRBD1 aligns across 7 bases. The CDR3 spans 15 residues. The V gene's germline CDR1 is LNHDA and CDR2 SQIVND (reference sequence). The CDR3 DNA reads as TGTGCCAGTAGCATAGGACAGGCGAATCGGGAGACCCAGTACTTC. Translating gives CASSIGQANRETQYF.

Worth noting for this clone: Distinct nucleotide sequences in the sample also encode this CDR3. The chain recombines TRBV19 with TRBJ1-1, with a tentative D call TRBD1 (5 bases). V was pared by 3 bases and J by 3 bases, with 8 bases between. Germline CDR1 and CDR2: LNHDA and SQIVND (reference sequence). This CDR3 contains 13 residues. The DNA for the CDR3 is TGTGCCAGTAGTATTTCCAGGGACACTGAAGCTTTCTTT. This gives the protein CASSISRDTEAFF.

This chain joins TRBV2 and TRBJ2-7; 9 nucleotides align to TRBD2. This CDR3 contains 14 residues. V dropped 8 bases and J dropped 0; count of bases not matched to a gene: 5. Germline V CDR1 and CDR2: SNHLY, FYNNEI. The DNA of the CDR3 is TGTGCCAGCCAGACTAGCGGTAGCTCCTACGAGCAGTACTTC. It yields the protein CASQTSGSSYEQYF.

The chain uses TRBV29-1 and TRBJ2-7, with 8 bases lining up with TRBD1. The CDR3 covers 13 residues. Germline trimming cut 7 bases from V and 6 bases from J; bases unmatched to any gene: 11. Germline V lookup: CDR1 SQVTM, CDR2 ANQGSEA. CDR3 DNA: TGCAGCGCCCAGGACAGGGCTCACGGCGAGCAGTACTTC. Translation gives CSAQDRAHGEQYF.

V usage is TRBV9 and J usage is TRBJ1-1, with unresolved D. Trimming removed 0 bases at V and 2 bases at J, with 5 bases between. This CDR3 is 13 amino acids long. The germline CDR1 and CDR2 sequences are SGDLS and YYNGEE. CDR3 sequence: CASSVGHNTEAFF. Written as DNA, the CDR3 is TGTGCCAGCAGCGTAGGGCATAACACTGAAGCTTTCTTT.

The DNA of the CDR3 is TGTGCCAGCAGCCCCGCCGACCAGTACAATGAGCAGTTCTTC. Amino acids: CASSPADQYNEQFF. This chain connects TRBV7-9 to TRBJ2-1; D gene ambiguous. The length of the CDR3 is 14 residues. V lost 5 bases to trimming and J lost 4 bases, with 12 bases between them. Per the germline V gene, CDR1 is SEHNR and CDR2 is FQNEAQ (reference sequence).

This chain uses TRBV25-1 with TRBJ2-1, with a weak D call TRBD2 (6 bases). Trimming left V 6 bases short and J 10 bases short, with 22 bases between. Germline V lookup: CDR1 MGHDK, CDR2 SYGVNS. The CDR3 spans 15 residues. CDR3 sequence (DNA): TGTGCCAGCAGCCCCCCCTTAGCGGCCCATGGGGAGCAGTTCTTC. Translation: CASSPPLAAHGEQFF.

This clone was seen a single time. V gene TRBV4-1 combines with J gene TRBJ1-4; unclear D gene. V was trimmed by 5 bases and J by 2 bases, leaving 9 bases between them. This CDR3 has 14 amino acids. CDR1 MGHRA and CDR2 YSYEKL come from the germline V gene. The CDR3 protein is CASSTRGTNEKLFF. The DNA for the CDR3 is TGCGCCAGCAGCACGCGAGGGACTAATGAAAAACTGTTTTTT.

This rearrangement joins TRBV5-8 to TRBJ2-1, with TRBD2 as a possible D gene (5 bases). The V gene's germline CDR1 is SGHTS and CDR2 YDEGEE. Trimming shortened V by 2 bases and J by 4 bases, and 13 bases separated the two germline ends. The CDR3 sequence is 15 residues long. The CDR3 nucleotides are TGTGCCAGCAGCTTACGAGGGATGGGATACAATGAGCAGTTCTTC. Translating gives CASSLRGMGYNEQFF.

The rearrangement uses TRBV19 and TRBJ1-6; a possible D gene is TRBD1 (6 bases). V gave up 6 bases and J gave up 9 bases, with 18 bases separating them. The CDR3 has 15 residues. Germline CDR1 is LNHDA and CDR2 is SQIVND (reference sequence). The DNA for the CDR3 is TGTGCCAGTAGCCCGACACAGGGAAGCGGTTCACCCCTCCACTTT. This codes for CASSPTQGSGSPLHF.

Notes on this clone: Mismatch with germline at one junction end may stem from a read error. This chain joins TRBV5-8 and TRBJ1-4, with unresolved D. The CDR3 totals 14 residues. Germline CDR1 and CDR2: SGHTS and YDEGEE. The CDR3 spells CASSGDQFNEKLSF. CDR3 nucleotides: TGTGCCAGCAGCGGAGACCAGTTCAATGAAAAACTGTCTTTT.